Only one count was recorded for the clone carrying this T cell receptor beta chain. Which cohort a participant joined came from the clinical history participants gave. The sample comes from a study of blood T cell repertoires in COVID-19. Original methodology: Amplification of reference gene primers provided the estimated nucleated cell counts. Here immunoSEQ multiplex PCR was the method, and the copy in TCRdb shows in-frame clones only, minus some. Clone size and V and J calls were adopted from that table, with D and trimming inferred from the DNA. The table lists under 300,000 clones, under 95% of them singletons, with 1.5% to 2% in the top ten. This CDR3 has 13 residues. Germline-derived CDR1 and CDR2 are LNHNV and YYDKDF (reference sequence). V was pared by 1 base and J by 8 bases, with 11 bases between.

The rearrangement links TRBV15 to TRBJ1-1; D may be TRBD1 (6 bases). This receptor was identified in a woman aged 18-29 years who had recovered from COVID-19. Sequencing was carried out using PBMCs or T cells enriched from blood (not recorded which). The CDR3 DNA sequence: TGTGCCACCAGCAGAGCCACAGGGTCCGAAGCTTTCTTT. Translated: CATSRATGSEAFF.